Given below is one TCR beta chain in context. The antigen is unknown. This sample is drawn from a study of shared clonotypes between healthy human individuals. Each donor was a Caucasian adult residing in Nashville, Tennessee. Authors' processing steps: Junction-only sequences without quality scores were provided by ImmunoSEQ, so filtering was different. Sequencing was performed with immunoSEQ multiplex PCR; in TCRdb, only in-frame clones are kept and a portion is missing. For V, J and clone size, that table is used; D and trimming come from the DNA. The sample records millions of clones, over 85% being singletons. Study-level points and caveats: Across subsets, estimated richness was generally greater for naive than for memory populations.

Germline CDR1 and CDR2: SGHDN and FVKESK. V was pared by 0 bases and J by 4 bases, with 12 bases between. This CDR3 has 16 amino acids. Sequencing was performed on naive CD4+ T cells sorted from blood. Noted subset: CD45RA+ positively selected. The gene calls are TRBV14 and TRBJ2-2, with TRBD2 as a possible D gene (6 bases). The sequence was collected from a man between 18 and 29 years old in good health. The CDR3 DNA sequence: TGTGCCAGCAGCCAAGATCGCGGGGTGGGCACCGGGGAGCTGTTTTTT. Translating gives CASSQDRGVGTGELFF.